Described below is a single T cell receptor (beta chain) sequence and its context. The sample comes from a study of T-cell memory formation after mild COVID-19. A single record per CDR3 protein comes from TCRdb applying MiXCR to the 5' RACE reads. The sample has 130,000 to 150,000 distinct CDR3 sequences; roughly 21% are singletons. The CDR3 has 15 residues. CDR1 and CDR2 (germline): MNHNS, SASEGT. The ends were cut back, 7 bases at V and 1 base at J, with 14 bases in the middle. Specimen: PBMCs or a T cell subset sorted from them (not recorded which). The rearrangement links TRBV6-1 to TRBJ1-5, with D perhaps matching TRBD1 (5 bases). The receptor's source is an adult woman who had mild COVID-19 (a few samples of this study predate the infection). Cell type and time point are not known. The CDR3: CASTPKGQSNQPQHF. In nucleotides, the CDR3 is TGTGCCAGCACCCCGAAGGGGCAGAGCAATCAGCCCCAGCATTTT.